These 18 T cell receptor beta chains were all obtained from the same sample, sequenced in a study of long-term antiretroviral therapy in people with HIV. It was version v3.0 of the immunoSEQ assay that was run at survey level. Assay used: immunoSEQ multiplex PCR; TCRdb lists only in-frame clones, some missing. The profile shows 23,000 or so clones, more than 85% of them singletons. This sample comprised unsorted PBMCs, obtained 7.6 years after starting antiretroviral therapy. These receptors all stem from a woman in her thirties or forties with HIV.

The V gene is TRBV6-4, the J gene TRBJ2-2, with TRBD2 identical over 8 bases. The J segment lost 1 base and the V segment lost 8 bases, leaving 9 bases of the junction unmatched. This CDR3 spans 16 amino acids. CDR1 and CDR2 from the germline V gene are MRHNA and SNTAGT. The CDR3 protein is CASQLHAGGNTGELFF. CDR3 coding DNA: TGTGCCAGCCAACTTCACGCGGGGGGGAACACCGGGGAGCTGTTTTTT.

The chain couples TRBV30 to TRBJ1-2; D is undetermined. Germline CDR1 and CDR2: GTSNPN and SVGIG (reference sequence). The CDR3 totals 12 residues. Trimming stripped 0 bases from V and 3 bases from J, with 5 bases between. CDR3 region: CAWSVTHYGYTF. CDR3 sequence (DNA): TGTGCCTGGAGTGTCACACACTATGGCTACACCTTC.

This clone has a single count. This sequence joins TRBV5-4 and TRBJ2-5; 7 nucleotides agree with TRBD1. After removal of 4 bases from V and 5 bases from J, the junction contained 11 bases not matched to a gene. The CDR3 covers 15 residues. Germline-derived CDR1 and CDR2 are SGHNT and YYREEE (reference sequence). The CDR3 DNA follows: TGTGCCAGCAGCCCAGCAGGGGGAGTGGTGGAGACCCAGTACTTC. Translating it yields CASSPAGGVVETQYF.

There are a few counts of this clone. The chain's CDR3 is CASSSGSGGSPLHF. The CDR3 DNA is TGTGCCAGCAGCTCCGGGTCCGGTGGTTCACCCCTCCACTTT. V is TRBV7-3 and J is TRBJ1-6; D gene uncertain. Germline-derived CDR1 and CDR2 are SGHTA and FQGTGA. The ends were cut back, 4 bases at V and 9 bases at J, with 13 bases in the middle. The CDR3 loop spans 14 amino acids. Using reference TRBV7-3 and TRBJ1-6 for the parts outside the CDR3, the full variable domain is GAGVSQTPSNKVTEKGKYVELRCDPISGHTALYWYRQSLGQGPEFLIYFQGTGAADDSGLPNDRFFAVRPEGSVSTLKIQRTERGDSAVYLCASSSGSGGSPLHFGNGTRLTVT.

The V and J genes are TRBV10-3 and TRBJ2-2; D not resolved. In germline, CDR1 is ENHRY, CDR2 SYGVKD. V was clipped by 7 bases and J by 2 bases, with 8 bases between them. The CDR3 loop spans 13 amino acids. The CDR3 is CAIKGLNTGELFF. The CDR3 bases are TGTGCCATCAAAGGGCTTAACACCGGGGAGCTGTTTTTT.

The V gene is TRBV7-8, the J gene TRBJ1-5; 8 bases match TRBD1. This CDR3 contains 17 residues. The V gene end was trimmed by 5 bases and the J gene end by 3 bases; junction bases not matched to a gene: 12. Germline V gene data show CDR1 as SGHVS and CDR2 as FQNEAQ. The CDR3 DNA reads as TGTGCCAGCAGCACAGGGGGGGACAGGAGGTTCAATCAGCCCCAGCATTTT. Its translation is CASSTGGDRRFNQPQHF.

V usage is TRBV29-1 and J usage is TRBJ2-5; TRBD2 agrees at 10 bases. The germline CDR1 and CDR2 sequences are SQVTM and ANQGSEA. Trimming took 5 bases from V and 2 from J; bases not matched to a gene: 2. This CDR3 has 13 residues. This CDR3 reads CSVRAGGQETQYF. The CDR3 region has the DNA TGCAGCGTTCGAGCGGGGGGGCAAGAGACCCAGTACTTC. Variable domain in full (rest from reference TRBV29-1 and TRBJ2-5): SAVISQKPSRDICQRGTSLTIQCQVDSQVTMMFWYRQQPGQSLTLIATANQGSEATYESGFVIDKFPISRPNLTFSTLTVSNMSPEDSSIYLCSVRAGGQETQYFGPGTRLLVL.

This clone was counted once. The CDR3 DNA reads as TGTGCCAGCAGCTCCGGCATGGATAGCAATCAGCCCCAGCATTTT. It codes for CASSSGMDSNQPQHF. The chain links TRBV7-9 to TRBJ1-5; no definite D call. The CDR3 has 15 residues. Trimming removed 4 bases from V and 0 bases from J, with 10 bases in between. Germline V gene data show CDR1 as SEHNR and CDR2 as FQNEAQ (reference sequence).

The chain recombines TRBV7-2 with TRBJ2-3; D uncertain. Trimming cost V 4 bases and J 0 bases, with 5 bases left between them. Germline loops: CDR1 SGHTA, CDR2 FQGNSA. The CDR3 extends over 13 amino acids. The CDR3 protein is CASSSPSTDTQYF. The CDR3 coding sequence is TGTGCCAGCAGCTCCCCTAGCACAGATACGCAGTATTTT. Supplemented by reference TRBV7-2 and TRBJ2-3, the full variable domain reads GAGVSQSPSNKVTEKGKDVELRCDPISGHTALYWYRQSLGQGLEFLIYFQGNSAPDKSGLPSDRFSAERTGGSVSTLTIQRTQQEDSAVYLCASSSPSTDTQYFGPGTRLTVL.

The V and J genes are TRBV4-3 and TRBJ2-2; no definite D call. The CDR3 is made up of 16 amino acids. V dropped 0 bases and J dropped 6 bases, with 14 bases sitting between them. The germline gives CDR1 LGHNA, CDR2 YSLEER. CDR3 coding DNA: TGCGCCAGCAGCCAAGATCTCGTACAGAAGCCCGGGGAGCTGTTTTTT. Translation gives CASSQDLVQKPGELFF.

V gene TRBV11-2 combines with J gene TRBJ2-3; 14 bases map to TRBD2. With V trimmed by 4 bases and J by 10 bases, 13 bases remained unmatched. CDR3 size: 17 residues. Germline values: CDR1 SGHAT, CDR2 FQNNGV. The CDR3 region is CASSSTTSGGALGSQYF. DNA of the CDR3: TGTGCCAGCAGCTCAACGACTAGCGGGGGGGCCTTAGGGTCGCAGTATTTT.

The rearrangement links TRBV6-6 to TRBJ1-2; the D gene is possibly TRBD1 (6 bases). V dropped 3 bases and J dropped 0 bases, with 14 bases sitting between them. The CDR3 is 16 residues long. Germline V gene sequence: CDR1 MNHNY, CDR2 SVGAGI (reference sequence). CDR3 DNA sequence: TGTGCCAGCAGTTATGCAGGGGTCGACTCTAACTATGGCTACACCTTC. Translation gives CASSYAGVDSNYGYTF.

V and J are TRBV7-8 and TRBJ1-2; D gene uncertain. CDR1 is SGHVS, CDR2 FQNEAQ, per germline. V was shortened by 2 bases and J by 3 bases, with 16 bases between the two germline ends. The CDR3 contains 16 residues. CDR3 amino acids: CASSLLRREADYGYTF. Written as DNA, the CDR3 is TGTGCCAGCAGCTTATTGCGTCGTGAAGCCGACTATGGCTACACCTTC.

For the CDR3, the DNA is TGTGCCAGCAGTTACTTAACAGCTCAAGAGACCCAGTACTTC. It specifies CASSYLTAQETQYF. The chain employs TRBV6-5 and TRBJ2-5; no reliable D call. V lost 1 base and J lost 2, with 8 bases in between. Germline V gives CDR1 MNHEY, CDR2 SVGAGI. There are 14 residues in the CDR3.

This clone came up once. The gene calls are TRBV5-4 and TRBJ1-2; a weak D match, TRBD1 (5 bases). Germline V gives CDR1 SGHNT, CDR2 YYREEE (reference sequence). V was pared by 5 bases and J by 4 bases, with 12 bases between. This CDR3 is built from 13 residues. In nucleotides, the CDR3 is TGTGCCAGCAGACGGGACGGCACCTATGGCTACACCTTC. Translation: CASRRDGTYGYTF. Supplemented by reference TRBV5-4 and TRBJ1-2, the full variable domain reads ETGVTQSPTHLIKTRGQQVTLRCSSQSGHNTVSWYQQALGQGPQFIFQYYREEENGRGNFPPRFSGLQFPNYSSELNVNALELDDSALYLCASRRDGTYGYTFGSGTRLTVV.

The chain carries TRBV4-1 and TRBJ2-4; no firm D call. Germline lookup yields CDR1 MGHRA and CDR2 YSYEKL. This CDR3 is built from 17 residues. With 1 base removed from V and 0 bases from J, the gap between germline ends came to 13 bases. The DNA for the CDR3 is TGCGCCAGCAGCCAAGTTCTGGGAATAGCAGCCAAAAACATTCAGTACTTC. Translated: CASSQVLGIAAKNIQYF.

The J gene is TRBJ2-7, the V gene TRBV11-2; D is ambiguous. Germline loops: CDR1 SGHAT, CDR2 FQNNGV. V lost 1 base and J 2 bases, leaving 12 bases between the germline ends. The CDR3 sequence is 15 residues long. The CDR3 protein is CASSLGADYTYEQYF. The CDR3 DNA follows: TGTGCCAGCAGCTTAGGGGCAGATTATACCTACGAGCAGTACTTC.

The chain carries TRBV30 and TRBJ2-1; TRBD2 matches 10 bases. CDR3 length equals 13 residues. After removal of 3 bases from V and 12 bases from J, the junction contained 8 bases not matched to a gene. The V gene's germline CDR1 is GTSNPN and CDR2 SVGIG (reference sequence). The CDR3 spells CAWRSGGASGQFF. CDR3 in DNA: TGTGCCTGGAGAAGCGGGGGGGCGAGTGGGCAGTTCTTC.